A selection of T cell receptor beta chains follows, all from one sample in a study of blood T cell repertoires in COVID-19. Profiled with immunoSEQ multiplex PCR; TCRdb holds only in-frame clones, not every one. The sample carries hundreds of thousands of clones, 88% recorded once. Sample: PBMCs or T cells enriched from blood (not recorded which). These receptors all stem from a woman aged 50 to 60 who had recovered from COVID-19. Each CDR3 is given with its conserved first and last residue. D genes are given only for firm matches. Clone size is given for some rows only: seen once, a few or many times, or a class if the clone is expanded.

TRBJ1-2,TRBD1,TRBV5-8,-,TGTGCCAGCAGCTTGGCCGGGACAGCCACTATGAGATACACCTTC,CASSLAGTATMRYTF
TRBJ1-1,TRBD1,TRBV7-8,-,TGTGCCAGCAGCGCCCGGGACAGGGGAAACACTGAAGCTTTCTTT,CASSARDRGNTEAFF
TRBJ2-2,TRBD2,TRBV7-3,once,TGTGCCAGCAGCCTAGAGGGGACTAGCGGGAGAGGGGAGCTGTTTTTT,CASSLEGTSGRGELFF
TRBJ2-7,-,TRBV6-5,-,TGTGCCTTGGGGGGGACAAAACCAAACTACGAGCAGTACTTC,CALGGTKPNYEQYF
TRBJ1-4,-,TRBV7-2,once,TGTGCCAGCAGGGGGGGTGGAAAACTGTTTTTT,CASRGGGKLFF
TRBJ1-1,-,TRBV2,-,TGTGCCAGCAGTGAAGTTACAATCCAGAACACTGAAGCTTTCTTT,CASSEVTIQNTEAFF
TRBJ2-6,-,TRBV19,-,TGTGCCAGTAGTTACTCTGGGGCCAACGTCCTGACTTTC,CASSYSGANVLTF
TRBJ2-2,TRBD1,TRBV2,-,TGTGCCAGCAGAGGGACAGGGCGCAACACCGGGGAGCTGTTTTTT,CASRGTGRNTGELFF
TRBJ1-6,-,TRBV6-6,-,TGTGCCAGCAGCTCGACAGAGAGCTCCTATAATTCACCCCTCCACTTT,CASSSTESSYNSPLHF
TRBJ1-2,TRBD1,TRBV11-1,-,TGTGCCAGCAGCTTTTATACAGGGGGTCCGGACTATGGCTACACCTTC,CASSFYTGGPDYGYTF
TRBJ2-3,TRBD2,TRBV14,-,TGTGCCAGCAGCCATATTGGACTAGCTTTCCCAGATACGCAGTATTTT,CASSHIGLAFPDTQYF
TRBJ2-7,TRBD2,TRBV27,-,TGTGCCAGCAGTTTAGCCAGCGGGAGTTACGAGCAGTACTTC,CASSLASGSYEQYF
TRBJ2-1,-,TRBV28,-,TGTGCCAGCAGCCCCCATCAGGGAAGCTCCTACAATGAGCAGTTCTTC,CASSPHQGSSYNEQFF
TRBJ2-7,-,TRBV9,many,TGTGCCAGCAGCCCCTCCGGGGGGCAAAGGCAGTACTTC,CASSPSGGQRQYF
TRBJ2-7,-,TRBV18,-,TGTGCCAGCTCACCATTCCAGGGGCGCGAGCAGTACTTC,CASSPFQGREQYF
TRBJ2-6,TRBD1,TRBV28,-,TGTGCCAGCACCTCACCCGGGACAGGGGTTCTCTCTGGGGCCAACGTCCTGACTTTC,CASTSPGTGVLSGANVLTF
TRBJ2-1,TRBD1,TRBV25-1,-,TGTGCCAGCAGTGAGAGACAGGGTGGATACAATGAGCAGTTCTTC,CASSERQGGYNEQFF
TRBJ2-7,-,TRBV3-1/TRBV3-2,few,TGTGCCAGCAGCCAAGCGGCGGGCGAGCAGTACTTC,CASSQAAGEQYF
TRBJ2-1,TRBD1,TRBV7-3,few,TGTGCCAGCAGCCCAATGGGGACAGGGGGCCCGAGCTCCTACAATGAGCAGTTCTTC,CASSPMGTGGPSSYNEQFF
TRBJ1-1,-,TRBV28,-,TGTGCCAGCAGTTCATATCCACAGGGAAGGGGCACTGAAGCTTTCTTT,CASSSYPQGRGTEAFF
TRBJ1-4,TRBD1,TRBV5-4,-,TGTGCCAGCAGCCTGAGACAGGGGGTGAATGAAAAACTGTTTTTT,CASSLRQGVNEKLFF
TRBJ2-7,TRBD1,TRBV18,-,TGTGCCAGCTCACCGCCGGACAGGAAAGGCGAGCAGTACTTC,CASSPPDRKGEQYF
TRBJ2-1,TRBD2,TRBV6-5,-,TGTGCCAGCAGCCCAGCGGGAGGCTCCTACAATGAGCAGTTCTTC,CASSPAGGSYNEQFF
TRBJ2-7,-,TRBV6-2/TRBV6-3,-,TGTGCCAGCAGTTACGAGGCCTACGAGCAGTACTTC,CASSYEAYEQYF
TRBJ1-2,TRBD1,TRBV13,-,TGTGCCAGCAGCTTACAGACAAGGGGACAGGGTAGTGGCTACACCTTC,CASSLQTRGQGSGYTF
TRBJ2-7,TRBD2,TRBV2,-,TGTGCCAGCACCGATGGGGGCGAGCGGGAGGGCCTTGAGCAGTACTTC,CASTDGGEREGLEQYF
TRBJ2-1,-,TRBV5-8,once,TGTGCCAGCAGCTTGGGTGAGGGCTATGAGCAGTTCTTC,CASSLGEGYEQFF
TRBJ1-1,-,TRBV7-2,-,TGTGCCAGCAGCGTACGGACAGACACTGAAGCTTTCTTT,CASSVRTDTEAFF
TRBJ2-1,TRBD1,TRBV28,-,TGTGCCAGCAGTGGAGGTATAGGACAGGGGACAAATGAGCAGTTCTTC,CASSGGIGQGTNEQFF
TRBJ1-5,-,TRBV6-5,-,TGTGCCAGCAGATTTGCGGGGGGAGATCAGCCCCAGCATTTT,CASRFAGGDQPQHF
TRBJ2-7,-,TRBV6-1,-,TGTGCCAGCAGTGAAGCGTTTAGAAGAGATATCGGGCGACAGGCCTACGAGCAGTACTTC,CASSEAFRRDIGRQAYEQYF
TRBJ1-4,TRBD1,TRBV4-1,-,TGCGCCAGCAGCCAAGACCCGGGACAGCGTAATGAAAAACTGTTTTTT,CASSQDPGQRNEKLFF
TRBJ1-2,-,TRBV18,-,TGTGCCAGCTCACCATCGGTAACCCCAAACTATGGCTACACCTTC,CASSPSVTPNYGYTF
TRBJ2-3,TRBD2,TRBV7-3,once,TGTGCCAGCAGCCAAACCCCCCTTGCGGGAGTCGTCCTATCGGACACGCAGTATTTT,CASSQTPLAGVVLSDTQYF
TRBJ1-6,-,TRBV7-2,-,TGTGCCAGCAGCTTAGCACACAATAATTCACCCCTCCACTTT,CASSLAHNNSPLHF
TRBJ2-3,-,TRBV9,-,TGTGCCAGCAGCGTAGTCGCAGGTGATTTCAGCACAGATACGCAGTATTTT,CASSVVAGDFSTDTQYF
TRBJ2-1,-,TRBV5-1,once,TGCGCCAGCAGCTTCGGTAGCTCCTACAATGAGCAGTTCTTC,CASSFGSSYNEQFF
TRBJ2-2,-,TRBV21-1,-,TGTGCCAGCACCGAAAAGGAAGACAGGCCGAACACCGGGGAGCTGTTTTTT,CASTEKEDRPNTGELFF
TRBJ2-7,-,TRBV28,-,TGTGCCAGCAGTTTATACCCAGGAAACTACGAGCAGTACTTC,CASSLYPGNYEQYF
TRBJ2-1,TRBD2,TRBV7-2,-,TGTGCCAGCAGCTTCCTAGTGACTAGCGAGACTTACAATGAGCAGTTCTTC,CASSFLVTSETYNEQFF
TRBJ1-5,TRBD1,TRBV30,few,TGTGCCTGGGCAGGGGGCTTGAGCCAGCCCCAGCATTTT,CAWAGGLSQPQHF
TRBJ2-5,-,TRBV3-1/TRBV3-2,-,TGTGCCAGCAGCCTCGGCGACAGGAACCAAGAGACCCAGTACTTC,CASSLGDRNQETQYF
TRBJ1-1,-,TRBV6-5,few,TGTGCCAGCAGTTCTACGGCGGGTGAAGCTTTCTTT,CASSSTAGEAFF
TRBJ1-4,-,TRBV18,-,TGTGCCAGCTCACTTAGCGCGGCAAATGAAAAACTGTTTTTT,CASSLSAANEKLFF
TRBJ1-2,-,TRBV7-2,-,TGTGCCAGCAGCTTGCTAAATAGCTATGGCTACACCTTC,CASSLLNSYGYTF
TRBJ2-2,TRBD2,TRBV4-3,-,TGCGCCAGCAGCCGATCGCTAGCGGCCAACACCGGGGAGCTGTTTTTT,CASSRSLAANTGELFF
TRBJ1-2,TRBD1,TRBV11-2,-,TGTGCCAGCAGTTTAACCCCCGGGACAGGGTTCGGCTACACCTTC,CASSLTPGTGFGYTF
TRBJ2-2,TRBD1,TRBV6-5,-,TGTGCCAGCAGCCGGGACAGATCGAACACCGGGGAGCTGTTTTTT,CASSRDRSNTGELFF
TRBJ1-2,TRBD1,TRBV11-2,once,TGTGCCAGCAGCTCCAGACAGGGTTCGTCCTATGGCTACACCTTC,CASSSRQGSSYGYTF
TRBJ2-1,-,TRBV2,once,TGTGCCAGCAGTGGAGGGAGTAGAGGCGAGCAGTTCTTC,CASSGGSRGEQFF
TRBJ2-2,TRBD2,TRBV5-1,-,TGCGCCAGCAGCTTCCTAGCGGTCGCCGGGGAGCTGTTTTTT,CASSFLAVAGELFF
TRBJ1-2,TRBD1,TRBV3-1/TRBV3-2,-,TGTGCCAGCAGCCCAAGAGGGGGCTACTCAACTTATGGCTACACCTTC,CASSPRGGYSTYGYTF
TRBJ2-3,TRBD2,TRBV7-2,-,TGTGCCAGCACCCAGAGGGTACTAGCGACAGATACGCAGTATTTT,CASTQRVLATDTQYF
TRBJ1-5,TRBD1,TRBV7-2,-,TGTGCCAGCAGCTTTGACAGGGCCTACAATCAGCCCCAGCATTTT,CASSFDRAYNQPQHF
TRBJ1-4,-,TRBV18,-,TGTGCCAGCTCACCTAACCGGGATGAAAAACTGTTTTTT,CASSPNRDEKLFF
TRBJ2-1,TRBD2,TRBV5-1,-,TGCGCCAGCAGCTCCGCCGGGACTAGCGGCTACAATGAGCAGTTCTTC,CASSSAGTSGYNEQFF
TRBJ1-4,TRBD1,TRBV5-1,-,TGCGCCAGCAGCTCCTCGACAGGGTCCAAAGGAACTAATGAAAAACTGTTTTTT,CASSSSTGSKGTNEKLFF
TRBJ2-6,TRBD1,TRBV5-4,-,TGTGCCAGCAGCGCGGCCCAGGGGGTTTCCTCTGGGGCCAACGTCCTGACTTTC,CASSAAQGVSSGANVLTF
TRBJ2-2,TRBD1,TRBV27,-,TGTGCCAGCAGGGACACAGGGGCCGGGGAGCTGTTTTTT,CASRDTGAGELFF